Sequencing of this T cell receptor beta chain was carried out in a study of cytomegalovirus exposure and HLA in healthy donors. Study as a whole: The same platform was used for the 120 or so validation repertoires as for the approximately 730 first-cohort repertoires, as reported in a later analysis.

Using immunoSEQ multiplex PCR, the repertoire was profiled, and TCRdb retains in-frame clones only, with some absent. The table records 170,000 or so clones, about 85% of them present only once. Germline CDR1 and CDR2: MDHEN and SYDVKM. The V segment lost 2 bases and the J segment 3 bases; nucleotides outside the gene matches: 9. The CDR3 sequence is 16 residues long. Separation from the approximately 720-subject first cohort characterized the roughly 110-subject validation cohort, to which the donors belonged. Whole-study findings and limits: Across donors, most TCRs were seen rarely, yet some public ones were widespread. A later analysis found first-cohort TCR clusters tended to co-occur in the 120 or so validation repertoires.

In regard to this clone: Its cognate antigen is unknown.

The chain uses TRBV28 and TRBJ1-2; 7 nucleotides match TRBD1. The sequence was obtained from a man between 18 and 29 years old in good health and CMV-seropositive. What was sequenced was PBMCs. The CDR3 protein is CASSLEVVRGHYGYTF. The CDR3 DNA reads TGTGCCAGCAGTTTAGAGGTCGTAAGGGGGCACTATGGCTACACCTTC.